These 11 T cell receptor beta chains share one sample of origin, sequenced in a study of cytomegalovirus exposure and HLA in healthy donors. Researchers ran the PCR with 60 Vbeta and 13 Jbeta primers. Assay: immunoSEQ multiplex PCR; the TCRdb copy retains only in-frame clones and omits some. Among some 140,000 clones listed, under 75% were seen once. Sequenced input: PBMCs. The receptors were sampled from a woman in her forties in good health and CMV-seronegative.

With regard to this clone: The junction and the germline gene differ at one end; a read error may be behind it. The rearrangement joins TRBV11-2 to TRBJ1-1; tentatively, D is TRBD1 (6 bases). This CDR3 spans 14 amino acids. The germline V gene has CDR1 SGHAT and CDR2 FQNNGV. Here the CDR3 reads CAGSFRQVNTEAFF. The CDR3 region has the DNA TGTGCCGGCAGCTTCCGACAGGTAAACACTGAAGCTTTCTTT. The full variable domain, in which reference TRBV11-2 and TRBJ1-1 provide the parts outside the CDR3, is EAGVAQSPRYKIIEKRQSVAFWCNPISGHATLYWYQQILGQGPKLLIQFQNNGVVDDSQLPKDRFSAERLKGVDSTLKIQPAKLEDSAVYLCAGSFRQVNTEAFFGQGTRLTVV.

The rearrangement joins TRBV19 to TRBJ2-2; 7 nucleotides match TRBD2. The CDR3 contains 13 residues. CDR1 and CDR2 from the germline V gene are LNHDA and SQIVND (reference sequence). V lost 8 bases and J lost 6; bases outside the gene matches: 6. The CDR3 protein is CASWEGLAGELFF. Here the CDR3 DNA reads TGTGCCAGTTGGGAGGGGTTGGCCGGGGAGCTGTTTTTT. The full variable domain, with the rest looked up from reference TRBV19 and TRBJ2-2, is DGGITQSPKYLFRKEGQNVTLSCEQNLNHDAMYWYRQDPGQGLRLIYYSQIVNDFQKGDIAEGYSVSREKKESFPLTVTSAQKNPTAFYLCASWEGLAGELFFGEGSRLTVL.

This clone was counted between two and nine times. The genes are TRBV19 and TRBJ1-6; 8 bases map to TRBD1. The V gene's germline CDR1 is LNHDA and CDR2 SQIVND (reference sequence). The J segment lost 8 bases and the V segment lost 5 bases, leaving 8 bases of the junction unmatched. This CDR3 has 15 residues. The CDR3 DNA sequence: TGTGCCAGTAGTGCCGGACAGGGAAGCTATTCACCCCTCCACTTT. Translated: CASSAGQGSYSPLHF. Using reference TRBV19 and TRBJ1-6 for the parts outside the CDR3, the full variable domain is DGGITQSPKYLFRKEGQNVTLSCEQNLNHDAMYWYRQDPGQGLRLIYYSQIVNDFQKGDIAEGYSVSREKKESFPLTVTSAQKNPTAFYLCASSAGQGSYSPLHFGNGTRLTVT.

The V and J genes are TRBV29-1 and TRBJ1-2, with 7 bases aligning to TRBD1. This CDR3 comprises 13 residues. Germline CDR1 reads SQVTM; CDR2 reads ANQGSEA. The trim removed 5 bases at V and 2 bases at J, leaving 5 bases unmatched. CDR3 sequence reads: CSVPSGGNYGYTF. Here the CDR3 DNA reads TGCAGCGTTCCCTCAGGGGGAAACTATGGCTACACCTTC.

The chain recombines TRBV27 with TRBJ1-1, with TRBD1 as a possible D gene (6 bases). The CDR3 has 13 amino acids. Germline CDR1 reads MNHEY; CDR2 reads SMNVEV (reference sequence). Trimming removed 9 bases from V and 0 bases from J, with 11 bases in between. The DNA of the CDR3 is TGTGCCAGTACGGACAGTATGAACACTGAAGCTTTCTTT. It yields the protein CASTDSMNTEAFF.

CDR3 sequence (DNA): TGTGCCAGCAGCTCTCCCGGGAGCCGAACAACAAGTGAGCAGTTCTTC. This encodes CASSSPGSRTTSEQFF. The chain uses TRBV28 and TRBJ2-1; possibly TRBD2 for D (6 bases). V dropped 6 bases and J dropped 9 bases, with 24 bases sitting between them. Germline V gives CDR1 MDHEN, CDR2 SYDVKM. The length of the CDR3 is 16 residues.

This clone was seen only once. The CDR3, as DNA: TGTGCCAGCAGTTACTCGGCATGGCGGGATAATTCACCCCTCCACTTT. Protein: CASSYSAWRDNSPLHF. The genes are TRBV6-5 and TRBJ1-6; D call uncertain. There are 16 residues in the CDR3. Germline V CDR1 and CDR2: MNHEY, SVGAGI. V was cut by 0 bases and J by 5 bases, with 11 bases left in between.

This clone was counted a few times. The gene calls are TRBV2 and TRBJ2-1; 8 nucleotides line up with TRBD1. CDR1 SNHLY and CDR2 FYNNEI come from the germline V gene. The CDR3 sequence is 13 residues long. Trimming took 8 bases from V and 4 from J; bases not matched to a gene: 4. The CDR3 DNA follows: TGTGCCAGCTCCGGGACAGGTTACAATGAGCAGTTCTTC. Residues: CASSGTGYNEQFF.

The rearrangement links TRBV6-4 to TRBJ1-2; D is undetermined. The CDR3 runs to 13 residues. Deletions cut 10 bases from V and 2 bases from J, with 14 bases between. The germline gives CDR1 MRHNA, CDR2 SNTAGT. The CDR3 sequence is CATSGPGNYGYTF. CDR3 in DNA: TGTGCCACAAGCGGTCCGGGAAACTATGGCTACACCTTC.

The chain combines TRBV6-1 with TRBJ1-3; 9 bases agree with TRBD1. V was clipped by 6 bases and J by 10 bases; unmatched bases: 7. Germline loops: CDR1 MNHNS, CDR2 SASEGT. This CDR3 has 13 residues. Here the CDR3 reads CASSEGQGRTIYF. The CDR3 region has the DNA TGTGCCAGCAGCGAGGGACAGGGACGGACCATATATTTT.

The chain recombines TRBV7-2 with TRBJ1-2; D remains unclear. Germline V lookup: CDR1 SGHTA, CDR2 FQGNSA. The CDR3 is 14 residues long. The V gene lost 2 bases and the J gene lost 2 bases, with 9 bases spanning the gap. In DNA form, the CDR3 reads TGTGCCAGCAGCTTACCCGGAGGAAACTATGGCTACACCTTC. Translated, it gives CASSLPGGNYGYTF.